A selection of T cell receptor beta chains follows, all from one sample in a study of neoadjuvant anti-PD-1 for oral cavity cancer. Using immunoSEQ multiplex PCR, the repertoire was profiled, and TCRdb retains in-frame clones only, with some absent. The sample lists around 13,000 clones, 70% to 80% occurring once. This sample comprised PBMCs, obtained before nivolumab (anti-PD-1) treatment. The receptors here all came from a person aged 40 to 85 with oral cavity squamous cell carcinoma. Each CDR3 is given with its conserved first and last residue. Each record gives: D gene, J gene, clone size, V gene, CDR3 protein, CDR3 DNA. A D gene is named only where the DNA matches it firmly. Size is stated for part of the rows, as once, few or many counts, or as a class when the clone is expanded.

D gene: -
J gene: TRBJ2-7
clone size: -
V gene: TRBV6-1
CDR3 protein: CASTANPGGYEQYF
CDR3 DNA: TGTGCCAGCACCGCTAACCCAGGAGGGTACGAGCAGTACTTC

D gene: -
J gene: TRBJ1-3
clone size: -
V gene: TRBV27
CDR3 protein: CASGLTSGNTIYF
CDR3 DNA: TGTGCCAGTGGACTGACATCTGGAAACACCATATATTTT

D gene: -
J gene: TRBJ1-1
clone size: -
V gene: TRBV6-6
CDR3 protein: CASSPNTEAFF
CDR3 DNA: TGTGCCAGCAGCCCCAACACTGAAGCTTTCTTT

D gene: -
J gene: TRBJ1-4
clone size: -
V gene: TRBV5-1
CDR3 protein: CASSPTGKNEKLFF
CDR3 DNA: TGCGCCAGCAGCCCGACGGGGAAGAATGAAAAACTGTTTTTT

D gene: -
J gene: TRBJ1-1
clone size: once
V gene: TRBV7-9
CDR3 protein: CASSLTHSQGAFF
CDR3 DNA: TGTGCCAGCAGCTTGACCCACTCTCAGGGGGCTTTCTTT

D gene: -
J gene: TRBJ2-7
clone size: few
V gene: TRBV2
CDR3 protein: CASSERRVSYEQYF
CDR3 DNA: TGTGCCAGCAGTGAACGGCGGGTCTCCTACGAGCAGTACTTC

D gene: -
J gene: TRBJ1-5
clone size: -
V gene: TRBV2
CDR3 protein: CASILDRQNSNQPQHF
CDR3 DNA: TGTGCCAGCATCCTGGACAGACAGAATAGCAATCAGCCCCAGCATTTT

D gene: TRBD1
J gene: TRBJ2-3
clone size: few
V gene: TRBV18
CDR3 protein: CASSPDRAFTDTQYF
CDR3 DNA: TGTGCCAGCTCACCAGACAGGGCCTTCACAGATACGCAGTATTTT

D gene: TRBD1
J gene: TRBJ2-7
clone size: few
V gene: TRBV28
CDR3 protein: CASSLRLLVGQRDRGEGAQYF
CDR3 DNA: TGTGCCAGCAGTTTAAGGTTGTTAGTCGGACAAAGGGACAGGGGAGAGGGCGCGCAGTACTTC

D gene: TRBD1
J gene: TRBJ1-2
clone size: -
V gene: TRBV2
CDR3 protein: CASSDIIGGNGYTF
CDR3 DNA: TGTGCCAGCAGTGATATTATAGGGGGCAATGGCTACACCTTC

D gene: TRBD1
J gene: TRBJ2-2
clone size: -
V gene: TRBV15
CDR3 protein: CATRITGQGTGELFF
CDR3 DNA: TGTGCCACCAGGATCACGGGACAGGGCACCGGGGAGCTGTTTTTT

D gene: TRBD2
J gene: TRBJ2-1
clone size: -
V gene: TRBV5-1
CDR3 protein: CASSFGGLGLASHNEQFF
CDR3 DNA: TGCGCCAGCAGCTTTGGGGGGTTAGGACTAGCTTCCCACAATGAGCAGTTCTTC

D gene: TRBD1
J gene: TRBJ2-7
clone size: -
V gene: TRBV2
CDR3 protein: CASSSQGAYEQYF
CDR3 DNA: TGTGCCAGCAGTTCCCAGGGGGCCTACGAGCAGTACTTC

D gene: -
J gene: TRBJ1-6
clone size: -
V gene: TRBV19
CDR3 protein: CASSIADYYNSPLHF
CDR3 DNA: TGTGCCAGTAGTATAGCGGACTACTATAATTCACCCCTCCACTTT

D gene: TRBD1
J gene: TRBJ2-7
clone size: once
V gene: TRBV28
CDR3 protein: CASTPRDRAYEQYF
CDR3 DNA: TGTGCCAGCACCCCCCGGGACAGGGCCTACGAGCAGTACTTC

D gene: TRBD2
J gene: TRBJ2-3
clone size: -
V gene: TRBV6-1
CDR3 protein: CASSVRAGGNTDTQYF
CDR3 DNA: TGTGCCAGCAGTGTTCGAGCGGGAGGGAACACAGATACGCAGTATTTT

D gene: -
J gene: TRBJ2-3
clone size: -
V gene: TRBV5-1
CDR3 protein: CASKGDTDTQYF
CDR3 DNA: TGCGCCAGCAAGGGGGACACAGATACGCAGTATTTT

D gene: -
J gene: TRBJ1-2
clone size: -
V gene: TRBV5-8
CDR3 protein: CASRFTGNYGYTF
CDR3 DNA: TGTGCCAGCAGATTCACAGGGAACTATGGCTACACCTTC

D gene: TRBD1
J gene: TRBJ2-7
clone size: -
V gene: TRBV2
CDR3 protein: CAMRTGGREQYF
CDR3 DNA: TGTGCCATGAGAACAGGGGGCCGGGAGCAGTACTTC

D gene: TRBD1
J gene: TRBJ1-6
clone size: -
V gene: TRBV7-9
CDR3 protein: CASSPGQGPYNSPLHF
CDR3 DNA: TGTGCCAGCAGCCCGGGACAGGGGCCCTATAATTCACCCCTCCACTTT

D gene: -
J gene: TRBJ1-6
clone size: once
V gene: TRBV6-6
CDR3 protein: CASTRTNSPLHF
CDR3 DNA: TGTGCCAGCACAAGGACAAATTCACCCCTCCACTTT

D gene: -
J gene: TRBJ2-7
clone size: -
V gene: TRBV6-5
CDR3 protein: CASRRSGTYEQYF
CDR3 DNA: TGTGCCAGCAGGCGGAGCGGAACCTACGAGCAGTACTTC

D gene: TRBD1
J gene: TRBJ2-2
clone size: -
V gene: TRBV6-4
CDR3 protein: CASSARTGETGELFF
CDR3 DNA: TGTGCCAGCAGTGCTCGGACAGGGGAGACCGGGGAGCTGTTTTTT

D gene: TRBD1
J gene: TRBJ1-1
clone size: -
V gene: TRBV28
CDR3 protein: CASVGGYNTEAFF
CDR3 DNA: TGTGCCAGCGTAGGGGGCTATAACACTGAAGCTTTCTTT

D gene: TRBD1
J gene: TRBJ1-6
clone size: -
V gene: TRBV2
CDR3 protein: CASRLQGQISPLHF
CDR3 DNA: TGTGCCAGCAGGTTACAGGGGCAAATTTCACCCCTCCACTTT

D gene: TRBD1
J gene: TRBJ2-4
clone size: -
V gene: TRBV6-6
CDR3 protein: CASSLVDRVDKNIQYF
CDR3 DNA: TGTGCCAGCAGTTTAGTCGACAGGGTCGACAAAAACATTCAGTACTTC

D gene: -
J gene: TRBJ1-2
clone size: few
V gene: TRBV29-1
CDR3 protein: CSVTTSNYGYTF
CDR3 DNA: TGCAGCGTCACCACATCTAACTATGGCTACACCTTC

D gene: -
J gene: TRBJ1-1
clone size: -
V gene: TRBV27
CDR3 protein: CASTSSGQSMNTEAFF
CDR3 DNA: TGTGCCAGCACAAGCTCGGGGCAGAGTATGAACACTGAAGCTTTCTTT